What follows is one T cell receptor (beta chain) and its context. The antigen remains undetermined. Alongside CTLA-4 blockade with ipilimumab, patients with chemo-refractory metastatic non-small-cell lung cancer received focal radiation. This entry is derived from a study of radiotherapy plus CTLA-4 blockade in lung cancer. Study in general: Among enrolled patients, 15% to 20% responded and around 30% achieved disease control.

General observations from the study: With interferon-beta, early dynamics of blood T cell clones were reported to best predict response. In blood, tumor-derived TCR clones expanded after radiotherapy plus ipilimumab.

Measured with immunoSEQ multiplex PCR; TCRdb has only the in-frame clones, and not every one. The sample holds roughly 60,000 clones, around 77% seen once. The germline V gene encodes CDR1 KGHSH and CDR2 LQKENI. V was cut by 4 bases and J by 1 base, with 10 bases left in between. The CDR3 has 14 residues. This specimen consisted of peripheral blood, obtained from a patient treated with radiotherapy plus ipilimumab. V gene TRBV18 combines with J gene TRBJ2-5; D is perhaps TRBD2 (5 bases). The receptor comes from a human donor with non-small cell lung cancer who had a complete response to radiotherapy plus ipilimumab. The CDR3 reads CASSRSGVQETQYF. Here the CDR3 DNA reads TGTGCCAGCTCACGGTCCGGGGTCCAAGAGACCCAGTACTTC.